This T cell receptor (beta chain) was retrieved from a study (dated by TCRdb to about 2016). The junction shows trimming of 5 bases on V and 0 bases on J, and the gene matches do not reach 5 bases of it. Its CDR3 holds 15 amino acids, cysteine through phenylalanine. Only the CDR3 DNA is retained, 45 bases long and in frame from the first base. CDR1 and CDR2, looked up from the germline V gene, are SGHAT and FQNNGV. As concerns this clonotype: The target of this receptor is not known. No base quality information exists; no much larger clone differs at one position.

Libraries were made using RT-PCR. The listed sequencing device is Illumina MiSeq. The public reads were reprocessed in TCRdb via fastp at Q25 and MiXCR, keeping in-frame beta chains. Every CDR3 protein is listed once, alongside the most common genes and DNA of its rows. Present in this sample are 550,000 to 750,000 distinct CDR3 sequences, about 14% of which were seen just once. 3% to 4.5% of the sample belongs to the ten largest clones. The sample was memory CD4+ T cells from blood. The sequence came from a female donor in good health, serving as a healthy control. Recombination connected TRBV11-2 to TRBJ2-3; 7 bases in the middle match TRBD2. The nucleotide sequence reads TGTGCCAGCAGCCTTCAGCGGGGTAGCACAGATACGCAGTATTTT. Its coded protein is CASSLQRGSTDTQYF. Joined to the reference TRBV11-2 and TRBJ2-3 proteins, this CDR3 gives the full variable domain: EAGVAQSPRYKIIEKRQSVAFWCNPISGHATLYWYQQILGQGPKLLIQFQNNGVVDDSQLPKDRFSAERLKGVDSTLKIQPAKLEDSAVYLCASSLQRGSTDTQYFGPGTRLTVL.